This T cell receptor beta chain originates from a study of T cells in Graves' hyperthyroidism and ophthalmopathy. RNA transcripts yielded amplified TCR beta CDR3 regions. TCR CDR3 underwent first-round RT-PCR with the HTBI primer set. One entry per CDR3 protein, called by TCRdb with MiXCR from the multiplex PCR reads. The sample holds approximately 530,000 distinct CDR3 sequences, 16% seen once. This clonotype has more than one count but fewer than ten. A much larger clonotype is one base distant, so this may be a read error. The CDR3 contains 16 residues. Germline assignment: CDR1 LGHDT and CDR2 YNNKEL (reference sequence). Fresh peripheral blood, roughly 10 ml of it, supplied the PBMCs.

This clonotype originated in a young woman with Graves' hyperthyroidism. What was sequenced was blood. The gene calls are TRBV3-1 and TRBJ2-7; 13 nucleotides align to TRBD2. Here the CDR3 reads CTSSHRTSGSFHEQYF. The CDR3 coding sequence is TGTACCAGCAGCCATCGGACTAGCGGGAGTTTCCACGAGCAGTACTTC.